This T cell receptor (beta chain) was observed in a study of T cell responses to AZD1222 COVID-19 vaccine. CDR1 is LGHNT and CDR2 is FRNRAP in the germline V gene. The CDR3 totals 15 residues. With 8 bases removed from V and 5 bases from J, the gap between germline ends came to 16 bases. Sequenced by immunoSEQ multiplex PCR; TCRdb stores in-frame clones only, minus some. This table holds roughly 130,000 clones, around 94% found once. V gene TRBV12-5 combines with J gene TRBJ1-6; D perhaps matches TRBD1 (5 bases). Sequenced here: peripheral blood, sampled on day 0 of AZD1222 vaccination. The sequence came from an adult in good health. The CDR3 protein is CASSRGGRDNSPLHF. The DNA of the CDR3 is TGTGCTAGTTCCCGGGGGGGACGGGATAATTCACCCCTCCACTTT.